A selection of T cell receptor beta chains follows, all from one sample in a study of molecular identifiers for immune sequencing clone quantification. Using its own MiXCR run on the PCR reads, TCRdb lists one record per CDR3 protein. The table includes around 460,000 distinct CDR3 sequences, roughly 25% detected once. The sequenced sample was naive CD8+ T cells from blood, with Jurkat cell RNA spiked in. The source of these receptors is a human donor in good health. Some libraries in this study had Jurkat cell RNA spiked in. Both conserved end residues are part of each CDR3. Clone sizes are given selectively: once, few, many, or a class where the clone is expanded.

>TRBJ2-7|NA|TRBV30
CAWSSGQGKHYEQYF
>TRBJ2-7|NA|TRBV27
CASSLSFAGGRYEQYF
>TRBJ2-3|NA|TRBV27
CASSFNGWEQYF
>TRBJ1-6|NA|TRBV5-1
CASSVKTRNDYNSPLPF
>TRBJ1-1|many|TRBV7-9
CASSLAQGENTEAFF
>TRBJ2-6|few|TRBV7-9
CASNSGRISGANVLTF
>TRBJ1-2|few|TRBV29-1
CSVEGSHYGYTF
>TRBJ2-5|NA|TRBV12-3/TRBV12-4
CASSFTDRGEETQYF
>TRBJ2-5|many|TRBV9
CASSGGTGQETQYF
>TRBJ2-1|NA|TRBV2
CASSQTPSFSNELFF
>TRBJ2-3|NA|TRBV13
CASSFRQSTDTQYF
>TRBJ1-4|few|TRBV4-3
CASSRDRGYEKLFF
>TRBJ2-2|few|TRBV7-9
CASSFLLCTTGELFF
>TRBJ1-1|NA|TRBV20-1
CSAPRGSEAFF
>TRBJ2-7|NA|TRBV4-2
CASSQDQSQGAVEQYF
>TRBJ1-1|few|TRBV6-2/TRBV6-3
CASRSGRRTEAFF
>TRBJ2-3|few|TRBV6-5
CASNSGGHLSTDTQYF
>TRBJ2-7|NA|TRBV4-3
CASSQDWGRREYEQYF
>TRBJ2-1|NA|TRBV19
CASSIDLDYEQFF